This passage covers 21 T cell receptor beta chains from one sample sequenced in a study of shared clonotypes between healthy human individuals. Here immunoSEQ multiplex PCR was the method, and the copy in TCRdb shows in-frame clones only, minus some. The data hold about 2.3 million clones, with 85% to 95% observed a single time. Sequencing used naive CD4+ T cells from PBMCs. Subset in this sample: CD45RA+ positively selected. The receptors originated from a man aged 18-30 years in good health. Some clones in this sample may be carry-over from other donors' samples.

This CDR3 is CASSLGRQGIRYGYTF. The DNA for the CDR3 is TGTGCCAGCAGCTTAGGGCGACAGGGGATTCGCTATGGCTACACCTTC. The J gene is TRBJ1-2, the V gene TRBV7-8; 8 nucleotides line up with TRBD1. The length of the CDR3 is 16 residues. V shed 1 base and J 4 bases; nucleotides not matched to a gene: 8. The V gene's germline CDR1 is SGHVS and CDR2 FQNEAQ.

The chain couples TRBV7-2 to TRBJ2-1, with 9 bases matching TRBD1. CDR3 size: 15 residues. Looked up from germline, CDR1 is SGHTA and CDR2 is FQGNSA. V shed 4 bases and J 8 bases; nucleotides not matched to a gene: 9. The CDR3 spells CASSSTGTGTHEQFF. The CDR3 region has the DNA TGTGCCAGCAGCTCGACCGGGACAGGGACCCATGAGCAGTTCTTC.

About this clone itself: Mismatch with germline at one junction end may stem from a read error. This chain links TRBV6-1 with TRBJ2-1, with 16 bases lining up with TRBD2. CDR3 length: 15 amino acids. CDR1 and CDR2 (germline): MNHNS, SASEGT. This CDR3 reads CALAGLAGGSNEQFF. The CDR3 DNA is TGCGCCTTAGCGGGACTAGCGGGAGGGAGCAATGAGCAGTTCTTC.

The V gene is TRBV18, the J gene TRBJ2-4, with 10 nucleotides matching TRBD2. The CDR3 loop spans 15 amino acids. After removal of 3 bases from V and 4 bases from J, the junction contained 3 bases not matched to a gene. Germline V gene sequence: CDR1 KGHSH, CDR2 LQKENI. CDR3 protein: CASSPETSGKNIQYF. DNA for the CDR3: TGTGCCAGCTCACCCGAGACTAGCGGGAAAAACATTCAGTACTTC.

The chain employs TRBV4-1 and TRBJ2-1, with TRBD2 identical over 11 bases. Trimming took 1 base from V and 7 from J; bases not matched to a gene: 9. The CDR3 extends over 17 amino acids. Germline values: CDR1 MGHRA, CDR2 YSYEKL. The CDR3 sequence is CASSQVISGRAGNEQFF. As DNA, the CDR3 is TGCGCCAGCAGCCAAGTGATTAGCGGGAGGGCGGGGAATGAGCAGTTCTTC.

The chain employs TRBV5-4 and TRBJ2-1, with 8 bases lining up with TRBD2. V lost 0 bases to trimming and J lost 9 bases; unmatched junction nucleotides: 14. This CDR3 has 17 amino acids. Germline V gene lookup returns CDR1 SGHNT and CDR2 YYREEE (reference sequence). The chain's CDR3 is CASSLAFAGGGTGEQFF. Here the CDR3 DNA reads TGTGCCAGCAGCTTGGCGTTCGCGGGAGGTGGTACGGGTGAGCAGTTCTTC.

J is TRBJ2-5 and V is TRBV7-9; D gene ambiguous. V shed 7 bases and J shed 3 bases, with 21 bases lying between them. The CDR3 has 16 residues. Germline V gene data show CDR1 as SEHNR and CDR2 as FQNEAQ (reference sequence). The DNA of the CDR3 is TGTGCCAGCACCCCGGCCCGAACGAGACGGGAAGAGACCCAGTACTTC. Its translation: CASTPARTRREETQYF.

The chain has TRBV4-3 and TRBJ2-2; D not resolved. Between the trimmed V and J ends, which lost 0 bases and 5 bases, there was a span of 13 bases. Germline CDR1 LGHNA, CDR2 YSLEER. The CDR3 totals 16 residues. The CDR3 loop reads CASSQETSIDTGELFF. In DNA, the CDR3 is TGCGCCAGCAGCCAAGAGACCTCGATAGATACCGGGGAGCTGTTTTTT.

This chain links TRBV9 with TRBJ1-2; 7 bases align to TRBD1. This CDR3 region has 15 residues. CDR1 SGDLS and CDR2 YYNGEE come from the germline V gene. The J segment lost 8 bases and the V segment lost 4 bases, leaving 14 bases of the junction unmatched. CDR3 region: CASSRGGTGENGYTF. The CDR3 region has the DNA TGTGCCAGCAGCCGCGGGGGAACAGGGGAAAACGGCTACACCTTC. The complete variable domain, with remaining parts taken from reference TRBV9 and TRBJ1-2, reads DSGVTQTPKHLITATGQRVTLRCSPRSGDLSVYWYQQSLDQGLQFLIQYYNGEERAKGNILERFSAQQFPDLHSELNLSSLELGDSALYFCASSRGGTGENGYTFGSGTRLTVV.

The chain uses TRBV4-1 and TRBJ1-5; D uncertain. The CDR3 has 17 amino acids. CDR1 MGHRA and CDR2 YSYEKL come from the germline V gene. V lost 2 bases and J lost 3, with 17 bases in between. DNA of the CDR3: TGCGCCAGCAGCCAACCACCGGGAGGGAGGATCAATCAGCCCCAGCATTTT. Its translation: CASSQPPGGRINQPQHF.

The rearrangement links TRBV7-6 to TRBJ2-1; no clear D gene. This CDR3 has 15 amino acids. V was trimmed by 2 bases and J by 5 bases, leaving 13 bases between them. The germline gives CDR1 SGHVS, CDR2 FNYEAQ. CDR3 nucleotide sequence: TGTGCCAGCAGCTTACCCTATAGGACGGACAATGAGCAGTTCTTC. This sequence encodes CASSLPYRTDNEQFF.

The rearrangement joins TRBV18 to TRBJ2-7; TRBD1 matches 8 bases. CDR1 is KGHSH, CDR2 LQKENI, per germline. The CDR3 extends over 15 amino acids. The trim removed 6 bases at V and 2 bases at J, leaving 9 bases unmatched. Here the CDR3 reads CASSRDRSGTYEQYF. The CDR3 DNA reads as TGTGCCAGCTCCCGGGACAGGTCAGGAACCTACGAGCAGTACTTC. Full variable domain (remainder filled in from reference TRBV18 and TRBJ2-7): NAGVMQNPRHLVRRRGQEARLRCSPMKGHSHVYWYRQLPEEGLKFMVYLQKENIIDESGMPKERFSAEFPKEGPSILRIQQVVRGDSAAYFCASSRDRSGTYEQYFGPGTRLTVT.

In this sample, this clone turned up once. The chain joins TRBV7-2 to TRBJ2-2; 11 nucleotides align to TRBD2. The CDR3 length is 17 residues. The germline V gene encodes CDR1 SGHTA and CDR2 FQGNSA. V was pared by 1 base and J by 4 bases, with 5 bases of the junction left unmatched. DNA for the CDR3: TGTGCCAGCAGCTTAGATAGCGGGAGGGCCGCCACCGGGGAGCTGTTTTTT. This encodes CASSLDSGRAATGELFF.

J is TRBJ2-7 and V is TRBV7-8; no firm D call. There are 13 residues in the CDR3. Germline CDR1 and CDR2: SGHVS and FQNEAQ. The V gene lost 10 bases and the J gene lost 0 bases, with 13 bases spanning the gap. The CDR3: CATLSWGSYEQYF. As DNA, the CDR3 is TGTGCCACCCTATCATGGGGCTCCTACGAGCAGTACTTC. The full variable domain, its missing parts supplied by reference TRBV7-8 and TRBJ2-7, is GAGVSQSPRYKVAKRGQDVALRCDPISGHVSLFWYQQALGQGPEFLTYFQNEAQLDKSGLPSDRFFAERPEGSVSTLKIQRTQQEDSAVYLCATLSWGSYEQYFGPGTRLTVT.

The V and J genes are TRBV6-6 and TRBJ1-4, with D tentatively TRBD1 (6 bases). Deletions cut 4 bases from V and 11 bases from J, with 17 bases between. The length of the CDR3 is 14 residues. Germline V gene data show CDR1 as MNHNY and CDR2 as SVGAGI (reference sequence). The CDR3 sequence is CASSFDGSRGKLFF. The CDR3 DNA reads TGTGCCAGCAGTTTTGATGGGAGTAGGGGGAAACTGTTTTTT.

The chain has TRBV10-3 and TRBJ2-3; the D is unclear. CDR3 length equals 13 residues. Trimming shortened V by 3 bases and J by 5 bases, and 9 bases separated the two germline ends. Germline CDR1 ENHRY, CDR2 SYGVKD. The CDR3 protein is CAISDRARDTQYF. The DNA of the CDR3 is TGTGCCATCAGTGATAGGGCTAGAGATACGCAGTATTTT.

V and J are TRBV5-1 and TRBJ2-1; 16 bases line up with TRBD2. CDR3 length equals 17 residues. Trimming at V came to 6 bases and at J to 6 bases, leaving 9 bases not matched to a gene. Germline lookup yields CDR1 SGHRS and CDR2 YFSETQ. DNA for the CDR3: TGCGCCAGCAACCTAGGGACTAGCGGGAGGGCCGGCAATGAGCAGTTCTTC. This encodes CASNLGTSGRAGNEQFF. Looking up the rest from reference TRBV5-1 and TRBJ2-1 gives the full variable domain: KAGVTQTPRYLIKTRGQQVTLSCSPISGHRSVSWYQQTPGQGLQFLFEYFSETQRNKGNFPGRFSGRQFSNSRSEMNVSTLELGDSALYLCASNLGTSGRAGNEQFFGPGTRLTVL.

V is TRBV21-1 and J is TRBJ1-2. TRBV21-1 is marked as a pseudogene. The CDR3 has 15 residues. The CDR3 DNA reads as TGTGCCAGCAGCAAAGTAAGAGGGCCGATGGGAGGCTACACCTTC. It translates to CASSKVRGPMGGYTF.

The chain links TRBV6-4 to TRBJ1-2; D is perhaps TRBD1 (6 bases). Per the germline V gene, CDR1 is MRHNA and CDR2 is SNTAGT. This CDR3 is 16 amino acids long. Trimming pared 6 bases from V and 4 bases from J, leaving 21 bases between. The CDR3 sequence is CASRPVWGGGGYGYTF. The CDR3 DNA reads TGTGCCAGCAGACCCGTGTGGGGGGGCGGAGGCTATGGCTACACCTTC.

The chain uses TRBV2 and TRBJ2-7, with D perhaps matching TRBD1 or TRBD2 (5 bases each). V shed 8 bases and J shed 1 base, with 15 bases lying between them. This CDR3 region has 14 residues. The germline V gene encodes CDR1 SNHLY and CDR2 FYNNEI. The CDR3 bases are TGTGCCAGCGTTCCCGGGACGGCTTCCTACGAGCAGTACTTC. Translation: CASVPGTASYEQYF. The entire variable domain, with the rest obtained from reference TRBV2 and TRBJ2-7, is as follows: EPEVTQTPSHQVTQMGQEVILRCVPISNHLYFYWYRQILGQKVEFLVSFYNNEISEKSEIFDDQFSVERPDGSNFTLKIRSTKLEDSAMYFCASVPGTASYEQYFGPGTRLTVT.

V usage is TRBV5-1 and J usage is TRBJ1-4; no clear D. CDR1 is SGHRS, CDR2 YFSETQ, per germline. The CDR3 consists of 15 residues. Trimming shortened V by 6 bases and J by 3 bases, and 15 bases separated the two germline ends. CDR3 sequence reads: CASTSGGVANEKLFF. In DNA form, the CDR3 reads TGCGCCAGCACCTCGGGCGGGGTGGCTAATGAAAAACTGTTTTTT.